These 15 T cell receptor beta chains originate from one sample sequenced in a study of molecular identifiers for immune sequencing clone quantification. TCRdb passed the PCR reads through MiXCR, listing each CDR3 protein once. The table has more than 550,000 distinct CDR3 sequences, approximately 24% seen once; the top ten hold 0.7% to 0.95%. Sequencing used naive CD8+ T cells from blood, with Jurkat cell RNA spiked in. Subset here: FACS-sorted CD8+CD4-CCR7+CD45RA+ naive T cells. The receptors derive from a human donor in good health. Some libraries in this study had Jurkat cell RNA spiked in.

For the CDR3, the DNA is TGTGCCAGCAGTGAGGGACCGTTGAATTCACCCCTCCACTTT. It is translated as CASSEGPLNSPLHF. The chain couples TRBV6-4 to TRBJ1-6, with D possibly matching TRBD1 (5 bases). Trimming cost V 3 bases and J 7 bases, with 10 bases left between them. There are 14 residues in the CDR3. Germline V gives CDR1 MRHNA, CDR2 SNTAGT.

This clonotype was recorded a few times. CDR3 sequence: CASSIGGGSTDTQYF. CDR3 sequence (DNA): TGTGCCAGTAGTATTGGAGGGGGTTCCACAGATACGCAGTATTTT. This rearrangement joins TRBV19 to TRBJ2-3; D could derive from TRBD1 or TRBD2 (6 bases each). The CDR3 runs to 15 residues. V gave up 3 bases and J gave up 2 bases, with 12 bases separating them. Germline V gene data show CDR1 as LNHDA and CDR2 as SQIVND (reference sequence).

On this clonotype: It may be a read error: a sequence one base away is much more abundant. The genes are TRBV7-2 and TRBJ1-1, with D possibly matching TRBD1 (5 bases). Trimming removed 7 bases from V and 3 bases from J, with 18 bases in between. The germline CDR1 and CDR2 sequences are SGHTA and FQGNSA. The CDR3 runs 15 residues. The DNA of the CDR3 is TGTGCCAGCAAGACTGCCGGGGGAGGAGACACTGAAGCTTTCTTT. Protein sequence: CASKTAGGGDTEAFF.

As regards this clonotype: Just one base apart from a much larger clone, this may be a read error. The final CDR3 position lacks the conserved phenylalanine or tryptophan, pointing to a likely read error. V gene TRBV10-3 combines with J gene TRBJ1-1, with 7 bases identical to TRBD1. The CDR3 has 13 amino acids. V shed 10 bases, J shed 7 bases, and the junction held 12 bases outside the gene matches. Germline V gives CDR1 ENHRY, CDR2 SYGVKD. The CDR3 sequence: CANREQGVSEAFS. Written as DNA, the CDR3 is TGTGCCAACAGGGAGCAGGGGGTTAGTGAAGCTTTCTCT.

Details on this clonotype: A much larger clonotype is one base distant, so this may be a read error. The chain carries TRBV5-1 and TRBJ2-5, with TRBD2 as a possible D gene (5 bases). The germline CDR1 and CDR2 sequences are SGHRS and YFSETQ. This CDR3 spans 16 amino acids. CDR3 residues: CASSFQTDIGDETQSF. The CDR3 DNA reads as TGCGCCAGCAGCTTTCAGACTGACATCGGGGATGAGACCCAGTCCTTC.

This clonotype was seen just once. One end of the junction does not line up with germline, which may come from a read error. This chain connects TRBV28 to TRBJ2-7; 11 bases agree with TRBD2. This CDR3 is built from 14 residues. Germline V gives CDR1 MDHEN, CDR2 SYDVKM. DNA for the CDR3: TGTGCCGGCAGTCTAGGACTAGCGGGCTACGAGCAGTACTTC. This gives the protein CAGSLGLAGYEQYF.

CDR3 loop: CASTLPGLAGTGTDTQYF. The CDR3 coding sequence is TGTGCCAGCACCCTTCCGGGACTAGCGGGGACGGGGACAGATACGCAGTATTTT. The chain employs TRBV12-3 or TRBV12-4 and TRBJ2-3; 13 bases map to TRBD2. This CDR3 has 18 residues. Trimming cost V 7 bases and J 3 bases; bases outside gene matches: 13.

In this sample, this clonotype turned up a few times. The V call is TRBV3-1, the J call TRBJ2-5, with a possible D match to TRBD1 (5 bases). Germline V gene sequence: CDR1 LGHDT, CDR2 YNNKEL (reference sequence). The CDR3 has 15 residues. Trimming pared 3 bases from V and 2 bases from J, leaving 13 bases between. In DNA form, the CDR3 reads TGTGCCAGCAGCCACGGCCGACAGAATCAAGAGACCCAGTACTTC. As protein: CASSHGRQNQETQYF.

Notes on this clonotype: This may arise from a read error, as a much more abundant clone is one base away. The chain uses TRBV4-1 and TRBJ2-3; possible D gene TRBD2, 7 bases. Germline V gene data show CDR1 as MGHRA and CDR2 as YSYEKL. CDR3 length: 14 residues. In DNA, the CDR3 is TGCGCCAGCTGGGAGGGGGGGCGCAAAGATACGCGGTATTTT. Translated, it gives CASWEGGRKDTRYF.

This clonotype occurred a few times. This chain uses TRBV7-6 with TRBJ2-5; no reliable D call. Trimming pared 4 bases from V and 5 bases from J, leaving 14 bases between. Germline assignment: CDR1 SGHVS and CDR2 FNYEAQ. The CDR3 length is 14 residues. The CDR3 is CASSYTYSRETQYF. The CDR3 DNA reads TGTGCCAGCAGCTACACGTACTCCAGGGAGACCCAGTACTTC.

With respect to this clonotype: The CDR3 end shows no conserved phenylalanine or tryptophan, and so a read error is likely. In DNA, the CDR3 is TGTGCCAGCACCCCGCGAGGGAGCTCCTACAATGAGCAGTTCCTC. Its translation: CASTPRGSSYNEQFL. The chain is built from TRBV7-2 and TRBJ2-1; TRBD2 might be the D (5 bases). This CDR3 region has 15 residues. V was shortened by 7 bases and J by 0 bases, with 13 bases between the two germline ends. The germline gives CDR1 SGHTA, CDR2 FQGNSA.

This chain links TRBV14 with TRBJ1-1, with D possibly TRBD1 on 6 matching bases. The CDR3 has 14 residues. Germline V gene data show CDR1 as SGHDN and CDR2 as FVKESK. Trimming shortened V by 1 base and J by 4 bases, and 10 bases separated the two germline ends. In nucleotides, the CDR3 is TGTGCCAGCAGCCAAGGGAACAGGGCCACTGAAGCTTTCTTT. Protein product: CASSQGNRATEAFF.

The chain joins TRBV7-9 to TRBJ2-4; no clear D gene. This CDR3 has 12 amino acids. The germline V and J ends were trimmed by 4 bases and 7 bases, with 8 bases remaining between them. Germline V gene data show CDR1 as SEHNR and CDR2 as FQNEAQ (reference sequence). In DNA form, the CDR3 reads TGTGCCAGCAGCTCTCCTGGGAACATTCAGTACTTC. Translation gives CASSSPGNIQYF. The full variable domain, in which reference TRBV7-9 and TRBJ2-4 provide the parts outside the CDR3, is DTGVSQNPRHKITKRGQNVTFRCDPISEHNRLYWYRQTLGQGPEFLTYFQNEAQLEKSRLLSDRFSAERPKGSFSTLEIQRTEQGDSAMYLCASSSPGNIQYFGAGTRLSVL.

The chain couples TRBV4-3 to TRBJ2-1; 9 bases match TRBD2. The CDR3 loop spans 16 amino acids. V shed 4 bases and J 9 bases; nucleotides not matched to a gene: 13. Germline V gene sequence: CDR1 LGHNA, CDR2 YSLEER. The CDR3 sequence: CASSPVARGGPREQFF. CDR3 nucleotides: TGCGCCAGCAGCCCGGTGGCGCGGGGGGGCCCCCGTGAGCAGTTCTTC.

As concerns this clonotype: Just one base apart from a much larger clone, this may be a read error. The chain combines TRBV10-2 with TRBJ1-5; D call uncertain. Germline lookup yields CDR1 WSHSY and CDR2 SAAADI. The CDR3 runs to 13 residues. This chain's CDR3 is CASSESPYKPLHF. In nucleotides, the CDR3 is TGCGCCAGCAGTGAGTCTCCTTATAAGCCCCTGCATTTT.